The entry below describes one TCR beta chain. These data belong to a study of control samples from healthy donors and cancer patients. Assay: immunoSEQ multiplex PCR; the TCRdb copy retains only in-frame clones and omits some. This table holds 150,000 to 200,000 clones, about 90% found once. Specimen: blood. The source of this sequence is a woman between 50 and 59 years old in good health.

Here the CDR3 DNA reads TGTGCCAGCTCACCAAGTCAGGGGAGGGAGCAGTACTTC. It specifies CASSPSQGREQYF. The chain is built from TRBV18 and TRBJ2-7; D could derive from TRBD1 or TRBD2 (6 bases each). CDR1 and CDR2 (germline): KGHSH, LQKENI. Trimming cost V 2 bases and J 7 bases, with 12 bases left between them. The length of the CDR3 is 13 residues.